This T cell receptor (beta chain) was recovered during a study of blood T cell repertoires in COVID-19. Original methodology: Amplification of reference gene primers provided the estimated nucleated cell counts. Sequenced by immunoSEQ multiplex PCR; TCRdb stores in-frame clones only, minus some. V, J and clone size are those of that table, while D and trimming were read from the DNA. The table records approximately 290,000 clones, over 75% of them present only once. This CDR3 is 13 amino acids long. The trim removed 8 bases at V and 6 bases at J, leaving 2 bases unmatched. The gene calls are TRBV12-3 or TRBV12-4 and TRBJ1-6, with 9 nucleotides matching TRBD1. The source is a human donor with COVID-19, enrolled during active disease. The donor label of this sample is uncertain. The sequencing input was peripheral blood. The CDR3 DNA reads as TGTGCCAGCGCGGGACAGGGTAATTCACCCCTCCACTTT. This gives the protein CASAGQGNSPLHF.